These 30 T cell receptor beta chains came from one sample sequenced in a study of shared clonotypes between healthy human individuals. The data were produced by immunoSEQ multiplex PCR, yet TCRdb's version contains in-frame clones alone and is incomplete. Of around 1.6 million clones in the sample, 98% were seen once. Input material: naive CD4+ T cells sorted from blood. Subset of the sample: CD45RA+ positively selected. All receptors come from a man aged 25-45 years in good health.

The chain couples TRBV9 to TRBJ2-3; D unresolved. The CDR3 runs to 14 residues. V lost 3 bases and J 4 bases, leaving 12 bases between the germline ends. The germline V gene encodes CDR1 SGDLS and CDR2 YYNGEE. CDR3 protein: CASSGDQVPDTQYF. The CDR3 bases are TGTGCCAGCAGCGGCGATCAAGTCCCAGATACGCAGTATTTT.

The rearrangement links TRBV29-1 to TRBJ2-7; tentative D call: TRBD2 (6 bases). The CDR3 runs 13 residues. V shed 4 bases and J shed 4 bases, with 14 bases lying between them. Germline loops: CDR1 SQVTM, CDR2 ANQGSEA. For the CDR3, the DNA is TGCAGCGTTGCTCCGGGTGGGGGGTACGAGCAGTACTTC. Amino acids: CSVAPGGGYEQYF.

The chain links TRBV7-9 to TRBJ2-7; D may be TRBD1 (6 bases). The V end lost 5 bases, the J end lost 3 bases, and 14 bases lay between the germline ends. The germline V gene has CDR1 SEHNR and CDR2 FQNEAQ (reference sequence). The CDR3 has 14 residues. The CDR3: CASSLLTGRYEQYF. As DNA, the CDR3 is TGTGCCAGCAGCCTACTCACAGGGCGCTACGAGCAGTACTTC.

The chain uses TRBV28 and TRBJ2-7; D is ambiguous. CDR3 length equals 16 residues. Germline CDR1 is MDHEN and CDR2 is SYDVKM. The V end lost 2 bases, the J end lost 3 bases, and 17 bases lay between the germline ends. The CDR3 sequence is CASSLRTVTSDYEQYF. CDR3 in DNA: TGTGCCAGCAGTTTACGTACGGTTACTTCGGACTACGAGCAGTACTTC. Full variable domain (outside the CDR3, taken from reference TRBV28 and TRBJ2-7): DVKVTQSSRYLVKRTGEKVFLECVQDMDHENMFWYRQDPGLGLRLIYFSYDVKMKEKGDIPEGYSVSREKKERFSLILESASTNQTSMYLCASSLRTVTSDYEQYFGPGTRLTVT.

V usage is TRBV27 and J usage is TRBJ2-1, with TRBD1 identical over 8 bases. This CDR3 region has 13 residues. Looked up from germline, CDR1 is MNHEY and CDR2 is SMNVEV (reference sequence). V was clipped by 8 bases and J by 4 bases; unmatched bases: 4. CDR3 DNA sequence: TGTGCCAGCGGGACAGGATCTTACAATGAGCAGTTCTTC. Translation: CASGTGSYNEQFF.

This sequence joins TRBV27 and TRBJ1-2; D is perhaps TRBD1 (5 bases). The V and J ends lost 4 bases and 7 bases respectively, with 16 bases between them. From germline, CDR1 is MNHEY and CDR2 SMNVEV (reference sequence). CDR3 length equals 14 residues. The chain's CDR3 is CASSSQGYISGYTF. The CDR3 nucleotides are TGTGCCAGCAGTTCCCAGGGCTATATCTCTGGCTACACCTTC.

The chain couples TRBV7-2 to TRBJ2-7, with D tentatively TRBD1 (6 bases). There are 14 residues in the CDR3. Trimming shortened V by 5 bases and J by 1 base, and 12 bases separated the two germline ends. CDR1 is SGHTA and CDR2 is FQGNSA in the germline V gene. The CDR3 region has the DNA TGTGCCAGCAGCCAAACAGGGCGGTCCTACGAGCAGTACTTC. Its protein product is CASSQTGRSYEQYF.

This clone was counted between two and nine times. The J gene is TRBJ1-1, the V gene TRBV7-8, with D unresolved. Germline assignment: CDR1 SGHVS and CDR2 FQNEAQ. The V and J ends lost 5 bases and 3 bases respectively, with 13 bases between them. The CDR3 runs to 14 residues. The CDR3 region is CASSVGRMDTEAFF. CDR3 nucleotides: TGTGCCAGCAGCGTCGGACGGATGGACACTGAAGCTTTCTTT.

This chain links TRBV5-1 with TRBJ2-2; maybe TRBD2 (5 bases). The CDR3 contains 16 residues. V was cut by 2 bases and J by 0 bases, with 11 bases left in between. Germline-derived CDR1 and CDR2 are SGHRS and YFSETQ. The CDR3 DNA follows: TGCGCCAGCAGCTTTAGCGACACTACGAACACCGGGGAGCTGTTTTTT. Protein sequence: CASSFSDTTNTGELFF.

V usage is TRBV19 and J usage is TRBJ2-7, with TRBD1 matching over 9 bases. In germline, CDR1 is LNHDA, CDR2 SQIVND (reference sequence). J was trimmed by 7 bases and V by 3 bases; bases with no gene match: 4. This CDR3 is built from 13 residues. The CDR3 loop is CASSIHRGREQYF. CDR3 DNA: TGTGCCAGTAGTATCCACAGGGGGCGGGAGCAGTACTTC.

This clone was picked up a small number of times. The chain links TRBV10-2 to TRBJ2-2, with 7 bases identical to TRBD2. This CDR3 has 15 residues. Germline lookup yields CDR1 WSHSY and CDR2 SAAADI. Trimming cost V 3 bases and J 4 bases; bases outside gene matches: 5. The CDR3 reads CASSESGMGTGELFF. DNA for the CDR3: TGCGCCAGCAGTGAAAGCGGGATGGGCACCGGGGAGCTGTTTTTT.

The DNA of the CDR3 is TGTGCCAGCTCACCCAACCTGGACGGACACAATGAGCAGTTCTTC. This encodes CASSPNLDGHNEQFF. The chain recombines TRBV18 with TRBJ2-1; D unresolved. Germline CDR1 is KGHSH and CDR2 is LQKENI. V was cut by 3 bases and J by 5 bases, with 14 bases left in between. The CDR3 is 15 amino acids.

The chain carries TRBV15 and TRBJ1-4; D ambiguous. Germline V gives CDR1 LNHNV, CDR2 YYDKDF (reference sequence). The CDR3 extends over 15 amino acids. Trimming pared 0 bases from V and 3 bases from J, leaving 8 bases between. CDR3 sequence (DNA): TGTGCCACCAGCAGAGATCCGGGCCCTAATGAAAAACTGTTTTTT. Translated: CATSRDPGPNEKLFF.

On this clone: The sample holds other DNA sequences that translate to the same CDR3. The chain recombines TRBV5-1 with TRBJ1-2; weak D call: TRBD1 (5 bases). The V gene's germline CDR1 is SGHRS and CDR2 YFSETQ. The CDR3 runs to 15 residues. Trimming took off 2 bases at V and 1 base at J, with 12 bases between the two ends. The CDR3 sequence is CASSLSGRGNYGYTF. DNA for the CDR3: TGCGCCAGCAGCTTATCAGGGAGGGGTAACTATGGCTACACCTTC.

The genes are TRBV18 and TRBJ2-7; D call uncertain. V lost 5 bases and J 4 bases, leaving 12 bases between the germline ends. The CDR3 runs 13 residues. CDR1 is KGHSH, CDR2 LQKENI, per germline. CDR3 DNA sequence: TGTGCCAGCTCAGATTATACCCGATACGAGCAGTACTTC. Translated, it gives CASSDYTRYEQYF.

The chain joins TRBV14 to TRBJ2-3; TRBD2 matches 11 bases. There are 17 residues in the CDR3. Per the germline V gene, CDR1 is SGHDN and CDR2 is FVKESK. Losses at the gene ends were 0 bases for V and 3 bases for J; bases not matched to a gene: 5. This CDR3 is CASSQDVAGGRTDTQYF. Written as DNA, the CDR3 is TGTGCCAGCAGCCAAGATGTAGCGGGAGGGCGTACAGATACGCAGTATTTT.

In this sample, this clone turned up once. The chain combines TRBV25-1 with TRBJ1-1, with 8 bases that match TRBD1. The CDR3 has 13 residues. CDR1 is MGHDK and CDR2 is SYGVNS in the germline V gene. With V trimmed by 4 bases and J by 8 bases, 6 bases remained unmatched. The CDR3 spells CASSAARQGEAFF. CDR3 coding DNA: TGTGCCAGCAGTGCGGCTCGACAGGGGGAAGCTTTCTTT.

The chain employs TRBV7-9 and TRBJ2-1; no clear D gene. This CDR3 contains 15 residues. CDR1 SEHNR and CDR2 FQNEAQ come from the germline V gene (reference sequence). Trimming stripped 8 bases from V and 7 bases from J, with 21 bases between. CDR3 sequence: CASPPTSVGQNEQFF. The DNA of the CDR3 is TGTGCCAGCCCGCCCACGAGCGTAGGTCAGAATGAGCAGTTCTTC.

This clone was picked up one time. CDR3 nucleotides: TGCGCCAGCAGGGCAGGGGTTGCGAGCGGGAGTCATACAGATACGCAGTATTTT. Translated: CASRAGVASGSHTDTQYF. This chain links TRBV5-1 with TRBJ2-3; 8 bases are shared with TRBD2. V trimming: 5 bases; J trimming: 3 bases; junction bases outside the gene matches: 17. The germline V gene has CDR1 SGHRS and CDR2 YFSETQ. CDR3 length: 18 residues.

This chain uses TRBV29-1 with TRBJ2-4, with a tentative D call TRBD2 (5 bases). The CDR3 is 12 amino acids. Trimming took off 0 bases at V and 10 bases at J, with 10 bases between the two ends. Looked up from germline, CDR1 is SQVTM and CDR2 is ANQGSEA. CDR3 DNA sequence: TGCAGCGTTGAAGATTCCCGAGGGATTCAGTACTTC. Translating gives CSVEDSRGIQYF.

The J gene is TRBJ1-1, the V gene TRBV18, with 7 bases that match TRBD1. This CDR3 is built from 14 residues. The trim removed 2 bases at V and 6 bases at J, leaving 6 bases unmatched. Germline V gene sequence: CDR1 KGHSH, CDR2 LQKENI. In DNA, the CDR3 is TGTGCCAGCTCACCAGGGCAGGGGGGGTCTGAAGCTTTCTTT. Translating gives CASSPGQGGSEAFF.

The chain links TRBV5-1 to TRBJ1-2, with TRBD1 identical over 9 bases. CDR1 and CDR2 (germline): SGHRS, YFSETQ. CDR3 length equals 17 residues. The J segment lost 4 bases and the V segment lost 4 bases, leaving 14 bases of the junction unmatched. For the CDR3, the DNA is TGCGCCAGCAGCCCGGTGGGACAGGGAGGGATCGGCTATGGCTACACCTTC. Translating it yields CASSPVGQGGIGYGYTF.

The chain employs TRBV9 and TRBJ2-1; 8 nucleotides align to TRBD2. The CDR3 is 15 amino acids. V was clipped by 1 base and J by 4 bases; unmatched bases: 4. CDR1 SGDLS and CDR2 YYNGEE come from the germline V gene. The CDR3 coding sequence is TGTGCCAGCAGCGTAATCAGCGGGAGATACAATGAGCAGTTCTTC. Its protein product is CASSVISGRYNEQFF.

This clone came up once. The chain carries TRBV10-2 and TRBJ2-3; D gene uncertain. The CDR3 runs to 13 residues. Trimming stripped 10 bases from V and 6 bases from J, with 17 bases between. The V gene's germline CDR1 is WSHSY and CDR2 SAAADI. In nucleotides, the CDR3 is TGCGCCACCCTTTACCCCGCCGGCGATACGCAGTATTTT. This encodes CATLYPAGDTQYF.

J is TRBJ2-7 and V is TRBV5-6; D is ambiguous. Germline V CDR1 and CDR2: SGHDT, YYEEEE. The V and J ends lost 4 bases and 10 bases respectively, with 18 bases between them. The CDR3 has 13 residues. CDR3 sequence: CASSPLPESFQYF. CDR3 bases: TGTGCCAGCAGCCCGCTTCCAGAGTCGTTTCAGTACTTC.

This sequence joins TRBV5-1 and TRBJ2-5; D is tentatively TRBD1 or TRBD2 (6 bases each). V was pared by 6 bases and J by 5 bases, with 20 bases between. The germline V gene has CDR1 SGHRS and CDR2 YFSETQ. This CDR3 is built from 15 residues. CDR3 in DNA: TGCGCCAGCACATCCCTCGGGACACGGGAGGAGACCCAGTACTTC. This encodes CASTSLGTREETQYF.

As concerns this clone: The same CDR3 can be traced to other DNA sequences in this sample. The V gene is TRBV29-1, the J gene TRBJ2-3; D not resolved. V was cut by 3 bases and J by 3 bases, with 4 bases left in between. Germline V gives CDR1 SQVTM, CDR2 ANQGSEA. The CDR3 runs to 11 residues. CDR3 sequence: CSVDLTDTQYF. Written as DNA, the CDR3 is TGCAGCGTTGACCTTACAGATACGCAGTATTTT.

V and J are TRBV6-1 and TRBJ2-7; no clear D. Germline V gene data show CDR1 as MNHNS and CDR2 as SASEGT. The length of the CDR3 is 15 residues. V shed 4 bases and J shed 1 base, with 14 bases lying between them. The CDR3 region has the DNA TGTGCCAGCAGTGTCATGTTAGGGAATTCCTACGAGCAGTACTTC. Its translation is CASSVMLGNSYEQYF.

The chain carries TRBV5-4 and TRBJ1-2; 9 nucleotides match TRBD1. With V trimmed by 4 bases and J by 3 bases, 4 bases remained unmatched. Per germline, CDR1 SGHNT and CDR2 YYREEE (reference sequence). This CDR3 comprises 14 residues. The CDR3, as DNA: TGTGCCAGCAGCGCGGGACAGGGCGACTATGGCTACACCTTC. It specifies CASSAGQGDYGYTF.

The V and J genes are TRBV28 and TRBJ2-1; D is unresolved. CDR1 MDHEN and CDR2 SYDVKM come from the germline V gene. V lost 3 bases, J lost 8 bases, and 14 bases lay in between. The CDR3 spans 14 residues. The CDR3 region has the DNA TGTGCCAGCAGTTTGCTAGTCAGAAGGCATGAGCAGTTCTTC. The encoded protein is CASSLLVRRHEQFF.